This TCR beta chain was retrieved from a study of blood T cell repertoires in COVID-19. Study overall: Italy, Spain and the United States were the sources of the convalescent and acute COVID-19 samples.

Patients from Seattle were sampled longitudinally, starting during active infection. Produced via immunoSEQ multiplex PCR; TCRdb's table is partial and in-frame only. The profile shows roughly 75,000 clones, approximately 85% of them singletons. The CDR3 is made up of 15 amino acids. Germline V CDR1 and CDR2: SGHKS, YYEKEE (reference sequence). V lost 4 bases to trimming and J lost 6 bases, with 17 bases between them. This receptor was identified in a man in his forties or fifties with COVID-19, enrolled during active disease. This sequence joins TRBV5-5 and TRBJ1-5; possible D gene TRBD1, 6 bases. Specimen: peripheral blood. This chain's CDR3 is CASSQQGGRSQPQHF. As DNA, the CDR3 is TGTGCCAGCAGCCAACAGGGTGGTCGATCTCAGCCCCAGCATTTT.